Listed here is a single TCR beta chain. Its antigen specificity is not known. The sample holds no much larger clone one base away, and base qualities are not on file. This sample was included in a study of blood T cells in healthy people across ages (dated by TCRdb to between 2015 and 2016). The study in broad terms: In model experiments, template switching captured roughly one uniquely barcoded TCR beta cDNA molecule for every two T cells. To track age-related changes in TCR beta repertoire diversity, the study relied on deep sequencing normalized with unique cDNA molecular identifiers. Four age groups were formed from the donors: young (average approximately 15 years), middle-aged (around 37), aged (62) and long-lived (more than 75). To avoid experimental bias, donors of different ages were randomly spread across the sequencing lanes. The study analyzed two additional independent replicas of 1 million unique cDNA reads from the same blood draw for two donors, one aged 18 to 29 and one aged 80 or older. Results and caveats for the whole study, not just this receptor: Observed TCR beta diversity per million T cells fell roughly linearly with age, and a significant reduction was already apparent by age around 40. The CMV infection status of donors was not known, potentially confounding age-related changes in expanded clonotypes. Total diversity estimates from one million sequenced T cells were considered lower bounds and underestimates. Observed TCR beta diversity correlated strongly with the percentage of naive T cells measured by flow cytometry. Conclusive comparison of naive and antigen-experienced compartments was prevented by the profiling of bulk unsorted PBMCs. Compared with the aged group, the long-lived group had more naive CD4+ T cells, fewer expanded clones and increased TCR diversity, suggesting age selection.

The method was 5' RACE. The instrument was an Illumina HiSeq 2500. A second PCR of roughly 6 to 11 cycles was run with a J-beta primer mix and a sample-barcoded 5' primer. A unique molecular identifier was introduced onto each TCR beta cDNA molecule by a template-switch 5' adaptor carrying 12 random nucleotides. Each sample yielded at least 2.5 million CDR3-containing paired-end reads. All of the RNA was converted into first-strand cDNA using the Mint cDNA synthesis kit, with a TRBC-specific oligonucleotide serving as the primer. Following uracil-DNA glycosylase treatment, all cDNA underwent a first 18-cycle PCR with the universal primers M1SS and BC2_uni_R. As for the original processing: For normalization, 1 million high-quality reads were randomly selected from each sample, with every read carrying a distinct molecular identifier. Instead of being binned into consensus sequences, reads with shared molecular identifiers were discarded. MiTCR, run with a Q25 quality threshold and the strictest error-elimination algorithm, handled CDR3 identification, clonotype clustering and error correction. A nonparametric unseen species model with Euler transformation was used to estimate a lower bound on total TCR beta diversity. TCRdb redid the processing of the public reads, applying fastp at Q25 and MiXCR, and retained in-frame beta chains. Each record represents a unique CDR3 protein, reported with the most common genes and DNA among its rows. For this entry, the V and J calls and clone size follow TCRdb and not the study's own pipeline. The sample contains over a million distinct CDR3 sequences, under 55% of them found a single time. The ten most abundant clones make up 4% of the sample.

The donors were about 40 Caucasian individuals from Russia, aged roughly 6 to 95 years, who were systemically healthy. Each donor gave approximately 9.3 milliliters of peripheral blood, collected into EDTA-treated Vacutainer tubes. Ficoll-Paque density-gradient centrifugation was used to isolate PBMCs, with at least 6.5 million per sample. Trizol reagent was used to extract total RNA from PBMCs, with at least 5.5 micrograms per sample. For every donor, flow cytometry on a PBMC aliquot measured the percentage of naive CD45RAhigh/CD27high T cells. Deletion took 7 bases off V and 4 bases off J, with a span of 19 bases between the germline ends. The CDR3 starts with the cysteine, ends with the phenylalanine, and has 16 residues. The entry retains the CDR3 DNA only, 48 bases that are in frame from base 1.

This receptor chain uses TRBV12-3 or TRBV12-4 and TRBJ2-2, with TRBD1 perhaps the D gene, on 5 matching bases. Sequenced material: blood. The TCR was taken from a woman aged 18 to 35 in good health. Read as DNA, the sequence is TGTGCCAGCAATCCCCTCTCAGGACAAATCACCGGGGAGCTGTTTTTT. Its coded protein is CASNPLSGQITGELFF.